The rows below give T cell receptor beta chains drawn from one sample of a study of blood T cell repertoires in COVID-19. Here immunoSEQ multiplex PCR was the method, and the copy in TCRdb shows in-frame clones only, minus some. The sample lists roughly 190,000 clones, 87% occurring once. Material: peripheral blood. These receptors all come from a man aged 55-75 years with active or convalescent COVID-19. CDR3s include the opening cysteine and the closing phenylalanine or tryptophan. Rows may omit the clone size; those that give it use once, few, many or a size class.

v_call	j_call	clone_size	cdr3_aa
TRBV12-3/TRBV12-4	TRBJ1-6	few	CASSLPGHSPLHF
TRBV5-1	TRBJ1-1	NA	CASSLAVGDTEAFF
TRBV18	TRBJ2-5	NA	CASSPIPGGGSGTQYF
TRBV3-1/TRBV3-2	TRBJ1-6	NA	CASSQSRNLNSPLHF
TRBV2	TRBJ2-5	NA	CASTPDRGYQETQYF
TRBV30	TRBJ1-1	NA	CAWGSGFNTEAFF
TRBV6-5	TRBJ2-7	NA	CASSQGRVSYEQYF
TRBV30	TRBJ1-5	NA	CAWSWAGSNQPQHF
TRBV19	TRBJ2-2	NA	CASSIVGGVGELFF
TRBV28	TRBJ2-7	NA	CASSPPGGRAGEQYF
TRBV3-1/TRBV3-2	TRBJ2-3	NA	CASSPPGDTQYF
TRBV9	TRBJ2-3	NA	CASSADRLSTDTQYF
TRBV6-1	TRBJ2-5	NA	CASSEAYLAGVETQYF
TRBV3-1/TRBV3-2	TRBJ2-1	NA	CASSQGTSGAFYNEQFF
TRBV3-1/TRBV3-2	TRBJ2-3	NA	CASSQLAGQKYF
TRBV9	TRBJ2-1	few	CASSVLSGTGDRYSYNEQFF
TRBV5-4	TRBJ1-2	NA	CASSLNRGQGGYTF
TRBV4-2	TRBJ1-3	NA	CASSRDSQGSSGNTIYF
TRBV7-3	TRBJ2-2	once	CASSLGAGLPNTGELFF
TRBV12-5	TRBJ1-2	NA	CASGFTGGLGYTF
TRBV5-1	TRBJ1-2	NA	CASSLTEANYGYTF
TRBV7-2	TRBJ1-6	NA	CASSAQGSPLHF
TRBV20-1	TRBJ2-5	NA	CSASREGDQYF
TRBV16	TRBJ1-3	NA	CASSQSAGNTIYF
TRBV7-8	TRBJ2-5	NA	CASSPTPGTGLGETQYF
TRBV10-2	TRBJ2-1	NA	CATQAGGPYNEQFF
TRBV5-1	TRBJ2-5	NA	CASSLVAASQETQYF
TRBV6-5	TRBJ1-1	NA	CASSYSNRPEAFF
TRBV2	TRBJ1-1	NA	CASSEEGTGTEAFF
TRBV7-2	TRBJ2-1	NA	CASSPTTSSYNEQFF
TRBV5-4	TRBJ1-2	NA	CASSLSGGALNYGYTF
TRBV19	TRBJ1-6	NA	CASSPTGYNSPLHF
TRBV3-1/TRBV3-2	TRBJ2-5	NA	CASSQDLGTTVQETQYF